Listed below are T cell receptor beta chains from one sample, sequenced in a study of human T cells and chemical hapten exposure. TCRdb reprocessed the RACE reads via MiXCR and lists one record per CDR3 protein. The sample has 80,000 to 100,000 distinct CDR3 sequences; less than 14% are singletons. The source was whole blood, collected in connection with sensitization to the hapten diphenylcyclopropenone (DPC). The receptors were sampled from a woman aged 55 to 70 with alopecia areata. Some clones in this sample may be carry-over from other donors' samples. Each CDR3 is given with its conserved first and last residue. The D gene is left open where the match is weak. The size of a clone is reported for some rows only, either as once, few or many, or as a class for expanded clones.

D	V	size	J	CDR3	DNA
TRBD2	TRBV5-6	few	TRBJ2-3	CASSLKTSGASTDTQYF	TGTGCCAGCAGCTTAAAGACTAGCGGGGCTAGCACAGATACGCAGTATTTT
-	TRBV7-2	-	TRBJ1-2	CASSSSYGYTF	TGTGCCAGCAGCTCATCCTATGGCTACACCTTC
-	TRBV4-1	many	TRBJ2-1	CASSQVPGESGRLVNEQFF	TGCGCCAGCAGCCAAGTCCCGGGGGAAAGCGGACGGCTTGTCAATGAGCAGTTCTTC
-	TRBV9	many	TRBJ1-1	CASSVATMNTEAFF	TGTGCCAGCAGCGTAGCTACGATGAACACTGAAGCTTTCTTT
TRBD2	TRBV6-2/TRBV6-3	many	TRBJ2-5	CASSHGLAVSQETQYF	TGTGCCAGCAGTCACGGACTAGCGGTCTCCCAAGAGACCCAGTACTTC
-	TRBV7-9	few	TRBJ1-1	CASSPGPNTEAFF	TGTGCCAGCAGCCCAGGGCCGAACACTGAAGCTTTCTTT
-	TRBV10-3	-	TRBJ1-6	CAISESRENSPLHF	TGTGCCATCAGTGAGTCCCGGGAGAATTCACCCCTCCACTTT
TRBD2	TRBV9	-	TRBJ2-1	CASSVSGLGDLYNEQFF	TGTGCCAGCAGCGTCTCAGGACTAGGGGATCTCTACAATGAGCAGTTCTTC
-	TRBV9	many	TRBJ1-6	CASSTRPGEGSPLHF	TGTGCCAGCAGCACTCGACCAGGGGAAGGTTCACCCCTCCACTTT
-	TRBV14	many	TRBJ2-5	CASSQEEETQYF	TGTGCCAGCAGCCAAGAAGAAGAGACCCAGTACTTC
-	TRBV5-1	many	TRBJ2-5	CASSLYSGPPIQETQYF	TGCGCCAGCAGCTTGTATTCAGGGCCCCCGATTCAAGAGACCCAGTACTTC
TRBD1	TRBV2	many	TRBJ1-4	CASSARQGGIEKLFF	TGTGCCAGCAGTGCCCGACAGGGGGGGATTGAAAAACTGTTTTTT
TRBD1	TRBV7-2	many	TRBJ2-1	CASSLDGTGLEQFF	TGTGCCAGCAGCTTAGACGGGACAGGGCTTGAGCAGTTCTTC
-	TRBV10-3	few	TRBJ2-7	CAISTGSSYEQYF	TGTGCCATCAGCACAGGGAGCTCCTACGAGCAGTACTTC
-	TRBV6-6	-	TRBJ2-3	CASSQDGDTQYF	TGTGCCAGCAGCCAGGATGGAGATACGCAGTATTTT
TRBD1	TRBV4-1	-	TRBJ2-4	CASSLHPMTGNKNIQYF	TGCGCCAGCAGCCTCCACCCGATGACAGGGAACAAAAACATTCAGTACTTC
-	TRBV30	-	TRBJ2-1	CAWSVQGNEQFF	TGTGCCTGGAGTGTACAAGGCAATGAGCAGTTCTTC
-	TRBV27	-	TRBJ2-1	CASSFDRRYNEQFF	TGTGCCAGCAGTTTTGATAGGAGGTACAATGAGCAGTTCTTC
-	TRBV11-2	many	TRBJ1-1	CASSLAGRTEAFF	TGTGCCAGCAGCTTAGCCGGGAGAACTGAAGCTTTCTTT
TRBD1	TRBV12-3/TRBV12-4	few	TRBJ2-6	CASSPGTGISGANVLTF	TGTGCCAGCAGTCCCGGGACAGGGATCTCTGGGGCCAACGTCCTGACTTTC
-	TRBV12-3/TRBV12-4	many	TRBJ2-2	CASSLVPATGELFF	TGTGCCAGCAGTTTAGTCCCTGCCACCGGGGAGCTGTTTTTT
TRBD1	TRBV18	many	TRBJ2-7	CASSLTTGHSYEQYF	TGTGCCAGCTCACTTACGACAGGGCACTCCTACGAGCAGTACTTC
-	TRBV7-6	many	TRBJ1-2	CASSPRTDPYGYTF	TGTGCCAGCAGCCCAAGGACAGATCCCTATGGCTACACCTTC
-	TRBV7-6	-	TRBJ1-4	CASSLGGLGTNEKLFF	TGTGCCAGCAGCTTAGGCGGGCTGGGGACTAATGAAAAACTGTTTTTT
TRBD1	TRBV7-3	-	TRBJ2-5	CASSTSRDRGLETQYF	TGTGCCAGCAGCACCTCCCGGGACAGGGGATTAGAGACCCAGTACTTC
-	TRBV10-1	few	TRBJ1-4	CASSGGTPIEKLFF	TGCGCCAGCAGTGGGGGGACTCCGATTGAAAAACTGTTTTTT
TRBD1	TRBV20-1	many	TRBJ2-7	CSARFGTGGYEQYF	TGCAGTGCTAGATTTGGGACAGGGGGGTACGAGCAGTACTTC
-	TRBV20-1	many	TRBJ2-1	CSAINRDTSSYNEQFF	TGCAGTGCTATCAACCGGGACACGAGCTCCTACAATGAGCAGTTCTTC
-	TRBV29-1	few	TRBJ2-1	CSVGGPSSYNEQFF	TGCAGCGTGGGGGGGCCGAGCTCCTACAATGAGCAGTTCTTC
TRBD2	TRBV20-1	many	TRBJ2-1	CSARGLAAPNNEQFF	TGCAGTGCTAGGGGCCTAGCGGCCCCCAACAATGAGCAGTTCTTC
-	TRBV20-1	-	TRBJ2-2	CSARGPQTNTGELFF	TGCAGTGCCAGAGGCCCGCAAACGAACACCGGGGAGCTGTTTTTT
TRBD2	TRBV4-1	-	TRBJ2-5	CASSQPYGTSGVVTQYF	TGCGCCAGCAGCCAACCTTACGGGACTAGCGGGGTTGTGACCCAGTACTTC
-	TRBV7-6	many	TRBJ1-2	CASSFAGNYGYTF	TGTGCCAGCAGCTTCGCCGGGAACTATGGCTACACCTTC
TRBD1	TRBV7-2	many	TRBJ1-2	CASRRGGEGIEGYTF	TGTGCCAGCAGACGAGGGGGCGAGGGAATAGAGGGCTACACCTTC
TRBD1	TRBV13	-	TRBJ2-7	CASSLFRDRGNPEQYF	TGTGCCAGCAGTTTGTTTCGGGACAGGGGGAATCCAGAGCAGTACTTC
TRBD1	TRBV2	few	TRBJ1-2	CASSPDRGNGYTF	TGTGCCAGCAGTCCGGACAGGGGAAATGGCTACACCTTC
-	TRBV6-5	few	TRBJ1-5	CASSYSSANQPQHF	TGTGCCAGCAGTTACTCGTCAGCAAATCAGCCCCAGCATTTT
-	TRBV7-6	-	TRBJ2-2	CASSSTYRVNTGELFF	TGTGCCAGCAGCTCTACCTACAGGGTGAACACCGGGGAGCTGTTTTTT
-	TRBV5-6	-	TRBJ1-2	CASSLESAGINGYTF	TGTGCCAGCAGCTTGGAAAGCGCGGGAATCAATGGCTACACCTTC
-	TRBV14	many	TRBJ2-5	CASSLSPGAQYF	TGTGCCAGCAGCCTATCACCGGGGGCCCAGTACTTC
TRBD2	TRBV7-3	many	TRBJ2-1	CASSLLAGSMDEQFF	TGTGCCAGCAGCTTACTAGCGGGGAGTATGGATGAGCAGTTCTTC